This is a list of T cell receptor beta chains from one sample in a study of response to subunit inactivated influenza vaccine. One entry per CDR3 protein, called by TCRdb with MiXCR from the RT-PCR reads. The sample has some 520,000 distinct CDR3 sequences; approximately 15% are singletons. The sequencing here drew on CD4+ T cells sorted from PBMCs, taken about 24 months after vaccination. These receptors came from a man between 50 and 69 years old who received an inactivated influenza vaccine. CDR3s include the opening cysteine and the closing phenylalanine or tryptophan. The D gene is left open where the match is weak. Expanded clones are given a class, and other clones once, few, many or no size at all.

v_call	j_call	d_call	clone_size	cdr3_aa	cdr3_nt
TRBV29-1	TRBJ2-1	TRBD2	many	CSVEDRSGSSYNEQFF	TGCAGCGTTGAAGATAGAAGCGGGAGTTCCTACAATGAGCAGTTCTTC
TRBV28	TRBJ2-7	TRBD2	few	CASSLINTGLAGGRTYEQYF	TGTGCCAGCAGTCTTATTAACACGGGACTAGCGGGAGGCCGTACCTACGAGCAGTACTTC
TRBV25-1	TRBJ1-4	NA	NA	CASRAPTGDHNEKLFF	TGTGCCAGCAGGGCCCCTACAGGTGATCATAATGAAAAACTGTTTTTT
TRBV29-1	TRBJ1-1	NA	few	CSTGEGYSEAFF	TGCAGCACAGGCGAAGGGTATTCTGAAGCTTTCTTT
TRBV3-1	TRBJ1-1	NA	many	CASSRGGGNTEAFF	TGTGCCAGCAGCCGCGGGGGAGGGAACACTGAAGCTTTCTTT
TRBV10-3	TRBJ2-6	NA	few	CAITPAGANVLTF	TGTGCCATTACACCCGCTGGGGCCAACGTCCTGACTTTC
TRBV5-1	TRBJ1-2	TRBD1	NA	CASQPTGGDYGYTF	TGCGCCAGCCAGCCAACAGGGGGCGATTATGGCTACACCTTC
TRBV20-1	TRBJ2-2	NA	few	CSARGPIRATGELFF	TGCAGTGCTAGAGGGCCTATCCGTGCCACCGGGGAGCTGTTTTTT
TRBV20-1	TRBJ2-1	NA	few	CSAGPYNEQFF	TGCAGTGCTGGTCCGTACAATGAGCAGTTCTTC
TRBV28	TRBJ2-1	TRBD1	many	CASSSARQGAYNEQFF	TGTGCCAGCAGTTCCGCCCGACAGGGCGCTTACAATGAGCAGTTCTTC
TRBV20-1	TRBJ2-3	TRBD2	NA	CSARGGGRVDTQYF	TGCAGTGCTAGGGGGGGAGGGCGAGTAGATACGCAGTATTTT
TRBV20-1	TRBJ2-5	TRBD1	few	CSARAAGTGLGETQYF	TGCAGTGCTAGAGCTGCCGGGACAGGGCTTGGAGAGACCCAGTACTTC
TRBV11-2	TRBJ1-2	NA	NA	CASSLGAIANYGYTF	TGTGCCAGCAGCTTAGGAGCTATAGCTAACTATGGCTACACCTTC
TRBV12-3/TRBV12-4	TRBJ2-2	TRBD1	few	CASSVGTGGLVATGELFF	TGTGCCAGCAGTGTAGGGACAGGGGGTCTGGTAGCCACCGGGGAGCTGTTTTTT
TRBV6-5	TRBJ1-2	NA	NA	CASSYSGGPGTAGYGYTF	TGTGCCAGCAGTTACTCGGGGGGACCAGGGACGGCCGGGTATGGCTACACCTTC
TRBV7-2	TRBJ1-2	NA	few	CASSSQGWGYTF	TGTGCCAGCAGCTCTCAGGGATGGGGCTACACCTTC
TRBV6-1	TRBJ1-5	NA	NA	CASRPDGVQPQHF	TGTGCCAGCAGACCTGACGGGGTACAGCCCCAGCATTTT
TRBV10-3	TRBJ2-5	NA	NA	CAINRDPGETQYF	TGTGCCATCAACAGGGACCCGGGAGAGACCCAGTACTTC
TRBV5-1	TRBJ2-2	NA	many	CASSPDGSNTGELFF	TGCGCCAGCAGCCCCGACGGATCGAACACCGGGGAGCTGTTTTTT
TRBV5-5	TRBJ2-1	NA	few	CASSAQGGTYNEQFF	TGTGCCAGCAGCGCCCAAGGGGGAACCTACAATGAGCAGTTCTTC
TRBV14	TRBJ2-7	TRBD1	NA	CASSQIRGKLSYEQYF	TGTGCCAGCAGCCAGATCAGGGGGAAGTTATCCTACGAGCAGTACTTC
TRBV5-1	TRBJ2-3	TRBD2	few	CASSLGPGGPGDTQYF	TGCGCCAGCAGCTTGGGTCCGGGGGGGCCCGGGGATACGCAGTATTTT
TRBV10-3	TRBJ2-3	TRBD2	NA	CAIRPGGPPDTQYF	TGTGCCATCAGGCCGGGAGGGCCCCCAGATACGCAGTATTTT
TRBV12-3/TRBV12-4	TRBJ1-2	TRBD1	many	CASSPTGVDGYTF	TGTGCCAGCAGTCCGACAGGGGTGGACGGCTACACCTTC
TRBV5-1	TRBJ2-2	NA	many	CASSLQPAGELFF	TGCGCCAGCAGCTTGCAGCCGGCCGGGGAGCTGTTTTTT
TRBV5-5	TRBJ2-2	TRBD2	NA	CASSTPGLGIGELFF	TGTGCCAGCAGCACACCGGGACTAGGGATCGGGGAGCTGTTTTTT
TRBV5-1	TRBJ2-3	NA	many	CASSQDRGPDTQYF	TGCGCCAGCAGCCAAGACAGAGGGCCAGATACGCAGTATTTT
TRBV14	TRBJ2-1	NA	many	CASSQDRTGTYSYNEQFF	TGTGCCAGCAGCCAAGATAGAACCGGGACTTACTCCTACAATGAGCAGTTCTTC
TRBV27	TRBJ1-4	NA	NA	CASSLGFGTDEKLFF	TGTGCCAGCAGTTTAGGTTTCGGGACGGATGAAAAACTGTTTTTT
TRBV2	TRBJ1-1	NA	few	CASSEALGGSEAFF	TGTGCCAGCAGTGAAGCGCTGGGGGGCTCTGAAGCTTTCTTT
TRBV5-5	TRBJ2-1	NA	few	CASSLIDFEQFF	TGTGCCAGCAGCTTAATAGATTTTGAGCAGTTCTTC
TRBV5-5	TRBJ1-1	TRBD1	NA	CASSGTGGRGTEAFF	TGTGCCAGCAGCGGAACAGGGGGGCGCGGCACTGAAGCTTTCTTT
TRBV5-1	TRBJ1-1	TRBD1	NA	CASSLGTGGWAFF	TGCGCCAGCAGCTTGGGGACAGGGGGCTGGGCTTTCTTT
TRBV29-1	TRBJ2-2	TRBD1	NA	CSVTGVAGELFF	TGCAGCGTTACAGGGGTAGCCGGGGAGCTGTTTTTT
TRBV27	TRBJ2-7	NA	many	CASSPSEKGYEQYF	TGTGCCAGCAGTCCGTCAGAAAAAGGATACGAGCAGTACTTC
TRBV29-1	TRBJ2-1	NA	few	CSVETGRSYNEQFF	TGCAGCGTTGAAACGGGGCGCTCCTACAATGAGCAGTTCTTC
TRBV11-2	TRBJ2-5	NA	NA	CASSSGSRMRETQYF	TGTGCCAGCAGCTCGGGATCGAGGATGAGAGAGACCCAGTACTTC
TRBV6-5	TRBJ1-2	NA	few	CASSYSTGTFHYGYTF	TGTGCCAGCAGTTACTCCACCGGGACGTTCCACTATGGCTACACCTTC
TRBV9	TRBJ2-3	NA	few	CASSVGADTDTQYF	TGTGCCAGCAGCGTAGGAGCGGACACAGATACGCAGTATTTT
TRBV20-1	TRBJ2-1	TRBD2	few	CSAQGLAGVIGEQFF	TGCAGTGCCCAGGGACTAGCGGGAGTCATCGGTGAGCAGTTCTTC
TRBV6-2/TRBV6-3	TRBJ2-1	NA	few	CASSYGGGSYNEQFF	TGTGCCAGCAGTTACGGAGGGGGATCCTACAATGAGCAGTTCTTC
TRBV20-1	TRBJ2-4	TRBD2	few	CSAGRTSGRGFGENIQYF	TGCAGTGCTGGCAGGACTAGCGGGAGGGGCTTTGGGGAAAACATTCAGTACTTC
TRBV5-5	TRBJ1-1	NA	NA	CASSLAQGYSAEAFF	TGTGCCAGCAGCTTGGCCCAGGGGTATTCGGCAGAAGCTTTCTTT
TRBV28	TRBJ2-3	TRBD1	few	CASSPGTGITDTQYF	TGTGCCAGCAGTCCAGGGACAGGGATCACAGATACGCAGTATTTT
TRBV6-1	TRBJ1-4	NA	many	CASRGDTAGELFF	TGTGCCAGCAGGGGGGACACCGCCGGAGAACTGTTTTTT
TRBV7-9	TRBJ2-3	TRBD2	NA	CASSSRLAGVTDTQYF	TGTGCCAGCAGCTCCCGACTAGCGGGAGTGACAGATACGCAGTATTTT
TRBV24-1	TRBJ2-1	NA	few	CATASTGGPGNEQFF	TGTGCCACCGCATCAACCGGAGGGCCGGGGAATGAGCAGTTCTTC
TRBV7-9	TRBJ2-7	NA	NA	CASSRAGTYEQYF	TGTGCCAGCAGCCGAGCGGGCACCTACGAGCAGTACTTC
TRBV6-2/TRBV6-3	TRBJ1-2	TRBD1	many	CASRRGQAGDRGYTF	TGTGCCAGCAGACGTGGACAGGCCGGAGATCGGGGCTACACCTTC
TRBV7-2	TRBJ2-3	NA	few	CASSLEVGAHYF	TGTGCCAGCAGCTTAGAGGTGGGGGCGCATTATTTT
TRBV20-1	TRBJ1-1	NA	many	CSAKEAFF	TGCAGTGCAAAGGAAGCTTTCTTT
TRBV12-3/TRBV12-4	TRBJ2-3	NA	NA	CASTLWGAEDTQYF	TGTGCCAGCACCCTCTGGGGCGCGGAAGATACGCAGTATTTT
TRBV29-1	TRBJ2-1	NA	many	CSVEDRSRFF	TGCAGCGTTGAAGACAGGTCACGGTTCTTC